These 7 T cell receptor beta chains were sequenced from one sample in a study of shared clonotypes between healthy human individuals. The protocol was immunoSEQ multiplex PCR, while the TCRdb copy is restricted to in-frame clones and leaves out a portion. Counted here are over 400,000 clones, approximately 84% occurring once; the ten biggest clones make up roughly 12%. Sequenced sample: PBMCs. All receptors come from a woman aged 40 to 49 in good health. Some clones in this sample may be carry-over from other donors' samples.

The chain recombines TRBV6-5 with TRBJ2-7; the D gene could be TRBD1 or TRBD2 (5 bases each). From germline, CDR1 is MNHEY and CDR2 SVGAGI. CDR3 length: 14 residues. Trimming shortened V by 6 bases and J by 0 bases, and 12 bases separated the two germline ends. This CDR3 reads CASSRDESSYEQYF. CDR3 in DNA: TGTGCCAGCAGCCGGGACGAGAGCTCCTACGAGCAGTACTTC.

This clone was detected only once. The chain is built from TRBV28 and TRBJ1-1; TRBD1 matches 7 bases. CDR1 and CDR2 (germline): MDHEN, SYDVKM. CDR3 length: 17 residues. After removal of 4 bases from V and 0 bases from J, the junction contained 11 bases not matched to a gene. Here the CDR3 DNA reads TGTGCCAGCAGTTCCCGGGACAGAACCTCCATGAACACTGAAGCTTTCTTT. It translates to CASSSRDRTSMNTEAFF.

The chain recombines TRBV7-2 with TRBJ2-2, with D possibly being TRBD2 (6 bases). The CDR3 extends over 14 amino acids. Trimming removed 3 bases at V and 6 bases at J, with 11 bases between. Germline V lookup: CDR1 SGHTA, CDR2 FQGNSA. Here the CDR3 DNA reads TGTGCCAGCAGCTTCGGGACTTGGTCCGGGGAGCTGTTTTTT. Translated: CASSFGTWSGELFF.

The V and J genes are TRBV9 and TRBJ2-1; either TRBD1 or TRBD2 may fit D (5 bases each). V was shortened by 0 bases and J by 6 bases, with 13 bases between the two germline ends. Germline CDR1 SGDLS, CDR2 YYNGEE. The CDR3 extends over 15 amino acids. The CDR3 DNA reads as TGTGCCAGCAGCGTAGTTGGGGGATGGGGCAATGAGCAGTTCTTC. Its translation: CASSVVGGWGNEQFF.

This chain uses TRBV5-6 with TRBJ2-5, with D tentatively TRBD1 (5 bases). The CDR3 covers 14 residues. Looked up from germline, CDR1 is SGHDT and CDR2 is YYEEEE. Trimming stripped 3 bases from V and 2 bases from J, with 11 bases between. The CDR3 nucleotides read TGTGCCAGCAGCTCAGAAGGGGTACAAGAGACCCAGTACTTC. Translation gives CASSSEGVQETQYF. Full variable domain (missing parts from reference TRBV5-6 and TRBJ2-5): DAGVTQSPTHLIKTRGQQVTLRCSPKSGHDTVSWYQQALGQGPQFIFQYYEEEERQRGNFPDRFSGHQFPNYSSELNVNALLLGDSALYLCASSSEGVQETQYFGPGTRLLVL.

With regard to this clone: One end of the junction varies from germline; a read error may be responsible. The chain carries TRBV27 and TRBJ2-7; 10 positions agree with TRBD1. Germline V CDR1 and CDR2: MNHEY, SMNVEV (reference sequence). The CDR3 has 15 residues. The CDR3 nucleotides are TGTGCCAGCAGTTCCCGACAGGGGGCGAGGGCCATAGCAAACTTC. Its translation is CASSSRQGARAIANF.

J is TRBJ2-7 and V is TRBV2; D is perhaps TRBD2 (6 bases). Germline assignment: CDR1 SNHLY and CDR2 FYNNEI. The V end was cut by 10 bases, the J end by 3 bases, with 22 bases between. The CDR3 length is 15 residues. The CDR3 reads CATSPRWDSDYEQYF. CDR3 coding DNA: TGTGCCACCTCGCCACGGTGGGACTCGGACTACGAGCAGTACTTC.